This entry features one TCR beta chain sequence. This sample was taken from a study of T cells after yellow fever vaccination. In TCRdb, the 5' RACE reads were re-called with MiXCR into one record per CDR3 protein. In the table there are tens of thousands of distinct CDR3 sequences, around 6.5% of which are singletons. CDR1 and CDR2 from the germline V gene are LNHDA and SQIVND (reference sequence). Trimming removed 7 bases from V and 0 bases from J, with 9 bases in between. The CDR3 runs to 14 residues. This clonotype was sampled from a man younger than 35 who received the YFV17D yellow fever vaccine. Sample: CD8+ T cells sorted from PBMCs, taken more than 4 days after the first yellow fever vaccination. This chain uses TRBV19 with TRBJ2-2; D unclear. CDR3 amino acids: CASIFSPNTGELFF. The CDR3, as DNA: TGTGCCAGTATTTTCAGCCCGAACACCGGGGAGCTGTTTTTT.